The 9 T cell receptor beta chains reported below all come from one sample, sequenced in a study of blood T cell repertoires in COVID-19. The table came from immunoSEQ multiplex PCR; TCRdb's copy has only in-frame clones and leaves some out. The data contain about 300,000 clones, 70% to 90% of them seen just once; the ten biggest clones take up 3.5% to 5%. Sequenced sample: PBMCs or T cells enriched from blood (not recorded which). The receptor set was obtained from a man between 25 and 39 years old who had recovered from COVID-19.

V usage is TRBV2 and J usage is TRBJ1-2, with no clear D. The V and J ends lost 8 bases and 0 bases respectively, with 13 bases between them. The CDR3 is 14 residues long. Per germline, CDR1 SNHLY and CDR2 FYNNEI. CDR3 DNA sequence: TGTGCCAGCCCGCTAATGCCCTCTAACTATGGCTACACCTTC. This translates into CASPLMPSNYGYTF.

The chain employs TRBV27 and TRBJ1-1; TRBD1 is a possible D gene (6 bases). The V gene's germline CDR1 is MNHEY and CDR2 SMNVEV (reference sequence). This CDR3 has 15 residues. Between the trimmed V and J ends, which lost 3 bases and 5 bases, there was a span of 16 bases. CDR3 loop: CASSLGHPWRTEAFF. In DNA form, the CDR3 reads TGTGCCAGCAGTTTGGGACACCCCTGGAGGACTGAAGCTTTCTTT.

The chain links TRBV5-6 to TRBJ1-5; 7 positions match TRBD1. Losses at the gene ends were 3 bases for V and 4 bases for J; bases not matched to a gene: 13. The CDR3 is made up of 17 amino acids. The V gene's germline CDR1 is SGHDT and CDR2 YYEEEE. CDR3 region: CASSYGATGSRNQPQHF. For the CDR3, the DNA is TGTGCCAGCAGCTACGGGGCGACAGGGTCAAGGAATCAGCCCCAGCATTTT.

Worth noting for this clone: Additional DNA sequences in this sample encode the identical CDR3. The rearrangement uses TRBV7-9 and TRBJ1-1; no definite D call. V dropped 3 bases and J dropped 4 bases, with 9 bases sitting between them. CDR3 length equals 13 residues. CDR1 and CDR2 from the germline V gene are SEHNR and FQNEAQ (reference sequence). The CDR3 loop reads CASSFGEGTEAFF. The CDR3 DNA reads as TGTGCCAGCAGCTTCGGGGAGGGCACTGAAGCTTTCTTT.

This chain links TRBV19 with TRBJ2-1; TRBD2 might be the D (6 bases). With 10 bases removed from V and 1 base from J, the gap between germline ends came to 17 bases. The length of the CDR3 is 15 residues. Germline V gives CDR1 LNHDA, CDR2 SQIVND (reference sequence). In DNA form, the CDR3 reads TGTGCCACCCCTGGCGGGAATGCTTCCTACAATGAGCAGTTCTTC. Translating it yields CATPGGNASYNEQFF.

The chain employs TRBV9 and TRBJ1-3; 7 bases agree with TRBD1. Germline-derived CDR1 and CDR2 are SGDLS and YYNGEE. Unmatched junction bases numbered 7, after V lost 3 bases and J lost 4 bases. CDR3 length: 15 amino acids. In DNA form, the CDR3 reads TGTGCCAGCAGCGCCGACAGGGCAGGAGGAAACACCATATATTTT. Amino acids: CASSADRAGGNTIYF.

CDR3: CAWSVQVYEQYF. CDR3 DNA: TGTGCCTGGAGTGTACAAGTTTACGAGCAGTACTTC. J is TRBJ2-7 and V is TRBV30, with D unresolved. The germline V and J ends were trimmed by 0 bases and 4 bases, with 7 bases remaining between them. Per the germline V gene, CDR1 is GTSNPN and CDR2 is SVGIG (reference sequence). This CDR3 spans 12 amino acids.

V is TRBV12-3 or TRBV12-4 and J is TRBJ2-7; D call uncertain. The CDR3 runs 12 residues. Deletions cut 6 bases from V and 2 bases from J, with 8 bases between. CDR3 in amino acids: CASREWTYEQYF. In DNA form, the CDR3 reads TGTGCCAGCAGGGAGTGGACCTACGAGCAGTACTTC.

The rearrangement joins TRBV24-1 to TRBJ2-2; D is possibly TRBD1 (6 bases). Germline CDR1 and CDR2: KGHDR and SFDVKD. The V end was cut by 2 bases, the J end by 4 bases, with 13 bases between. This CDR3 has 16 amino acids. The CDR3 DNA is TGTGCCACCAGTGATTGGCGTTCGGACAGCACCGGGGAGCTGTTTTTT. It translates to CATSDWRSDSTGELFF.